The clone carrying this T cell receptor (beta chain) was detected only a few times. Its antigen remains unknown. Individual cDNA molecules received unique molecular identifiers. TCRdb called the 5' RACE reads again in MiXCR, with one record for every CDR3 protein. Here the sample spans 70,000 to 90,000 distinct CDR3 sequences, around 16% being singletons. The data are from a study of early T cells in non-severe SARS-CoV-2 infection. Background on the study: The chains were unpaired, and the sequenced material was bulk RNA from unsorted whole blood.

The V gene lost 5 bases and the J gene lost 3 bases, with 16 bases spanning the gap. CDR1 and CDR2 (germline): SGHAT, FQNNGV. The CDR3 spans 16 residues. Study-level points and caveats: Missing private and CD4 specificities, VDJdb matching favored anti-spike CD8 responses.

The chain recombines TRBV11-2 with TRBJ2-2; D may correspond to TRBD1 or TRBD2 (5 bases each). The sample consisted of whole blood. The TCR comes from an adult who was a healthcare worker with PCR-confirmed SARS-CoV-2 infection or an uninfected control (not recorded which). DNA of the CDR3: TGTGCCAGCAGCCGAAAGGGACGGTTCTACACCGGGGAGCTGTTTTTT. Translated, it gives CASSRKGRFYTGELFF.